This record looks at one T cell receptor (beta chain) sequence and its context. Its antigen is not identified. Donors counted as nominally healthy when sampled, yet unrecorded immune exposures were likely. This record belongs to a study of cytomegalovirus exposure and HLA in healthy donors. In the study overall: Unique TCRs from HLA-typed donors, roughly 89 million of them, were held in an early data release. Study outcomes and limitations: Follow-up analysis found HLA locus-dependent TCR association rates, highest for DRB1 and lowest for HLA-C. What a later analysis showed was that several of the most significant clusters appeared linked to common viral pathogens.

CDR1 and CDR2 from the germline V gene are LNHDA and SQIVND (reference sequence). The CDR3 has 15 amino acids. Deletions cut 4 bases from V and 9 bases from J, with 19 bases between. Primers: 60 Vbeta forward and 13 Jbeta reverse. Produced via immunoSEQ multiplex PCR; TCRdb's table is partial and in-frame only. The sample records 210,000 or so clones, approximately 85% being singletons. The rearrangement uses TRBV19 and TRBJ2-1; a weak D match, TRBD1 (5 bases). Sequencing was performed on PBMCs. This clonotype originated in a girl aged 2 to 10 in good health and CMV-seronegative. The CDR3 nucleotides read TGTGCCAGTAGTACTGGGGCCAGGATTGAATGTGAGCAGTTCTTC. Amino acids: CASSTGARIECEQFF.